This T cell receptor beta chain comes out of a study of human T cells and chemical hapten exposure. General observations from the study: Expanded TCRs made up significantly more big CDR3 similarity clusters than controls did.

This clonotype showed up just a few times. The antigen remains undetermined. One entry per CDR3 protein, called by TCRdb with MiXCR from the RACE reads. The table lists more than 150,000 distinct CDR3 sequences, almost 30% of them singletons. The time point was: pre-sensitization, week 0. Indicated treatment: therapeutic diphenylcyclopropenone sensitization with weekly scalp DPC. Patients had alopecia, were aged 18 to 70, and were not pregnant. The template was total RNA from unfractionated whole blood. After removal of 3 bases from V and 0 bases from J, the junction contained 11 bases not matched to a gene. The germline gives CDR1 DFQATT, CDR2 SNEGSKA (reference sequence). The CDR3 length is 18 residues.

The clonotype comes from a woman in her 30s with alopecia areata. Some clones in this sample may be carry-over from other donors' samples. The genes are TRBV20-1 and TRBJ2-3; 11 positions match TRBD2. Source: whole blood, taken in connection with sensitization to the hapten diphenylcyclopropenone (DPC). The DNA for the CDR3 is TGCAGTGCTAGCCCACTTGTTCTAGCGGGGGGCAGCACAGATACGCAGTATTTT. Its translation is CSASPLVLAGGSTDTQYF.